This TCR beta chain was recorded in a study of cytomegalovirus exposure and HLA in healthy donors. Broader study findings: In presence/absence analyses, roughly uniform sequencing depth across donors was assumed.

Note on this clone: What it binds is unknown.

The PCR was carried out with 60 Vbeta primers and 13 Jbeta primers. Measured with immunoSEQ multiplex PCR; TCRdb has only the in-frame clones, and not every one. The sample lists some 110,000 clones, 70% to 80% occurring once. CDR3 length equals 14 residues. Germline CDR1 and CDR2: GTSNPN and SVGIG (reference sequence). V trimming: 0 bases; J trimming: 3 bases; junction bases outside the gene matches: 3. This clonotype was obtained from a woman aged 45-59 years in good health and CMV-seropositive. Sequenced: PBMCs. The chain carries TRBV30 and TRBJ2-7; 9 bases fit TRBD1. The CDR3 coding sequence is TGTGCCTGGAGTGTCGGGACAGGGAGCTACGAGCAGTACTTC. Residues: CAWSVGTGSYEQYF. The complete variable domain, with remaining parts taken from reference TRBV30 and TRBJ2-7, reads SQTIHQWPATLVQPVGSPLSLECTVEGTSNPNLYWYRQAAGRGLQLLFYSVGIGQISSEVPQNLSASRPQDRQFILSSKKLLLSDSGFYLCAWSVGTGSYEQYFGPGTRLTVT.